The 26 T cell receptor beta chains in this list originate from one sample, sequenced in a study of neurological immune-mediated disorders (dated by TCRdb to 2018 to 2020). The time point label, read with the paper, signifies: longitudinal time-point 3. The library was generated by 5' RACE. The sequencer listed for this sample is Illumina HiSeq 2500. TCRdb reprocessing: public reads trimmed at Q25 with fastp, clones called with MiXCR, in-frame beta chains kept. Rows are combined by CDR3 protein, so each entry shows the most common genes and DNA. This sample holds about 84,000 distinct CDR3 sequences; 4.3% were observed only once. The top ten hold around 6% of the sample. Sequenced input: PBMCs. These receptors originate from a woman aged 55-69 years with multiple sclerosis.

This clonotype was seen repeatedly, ten times or more. The V gene is TRBV7-6, the J gene TRBJ2-7, with TRBD2 as a possible D gene (5 bases). The V gene lost 0 bases and the J gene lost 6 bases, with 9 bases spanning the gap. This CDR3 is built from 13 residues. CDR1 is SGHVS and CDR2 is FNYEAQ in the germline V gene. CDR3 DNA: TGTGCCAGCAGCTTAGCGGAACGGGGCGAGCAGTACTTC. Protein: CASSLAERGEQYF.

This clonotype was picked up many times. The J gene is TRBJ2-5, the V gene TRBV5-8; TRBD1 might be the D (6 bases). Looked up from germline, CDR1 is SGHTS and CDR2 is YDEGEE. The ends were cut back, 0 bases at V and 9 bases at J, with 15 bases in the middle. This CDR3 contains 14 residues. The CDR3 reads CASSLEGGTSSQYF. The DNA of the CDR3 is TGTGCCAGCAGCTTGGAAGGGGGAACGAGTTCCCAGTACTTC. The full variable domain, completed using reference TRBV5-8 and TRBJ2-5, is EAGVTQSPTHLIKTRGQQATLRCSPISGHTSVYWYQQALGLGLQFLLWYDEGEERNRGNFPPRFSGRQFPNYSSELNVNALELEDSALYLCASSLEGGTSSQYFGPGTRLLVL.

This clonotype was seen many times. The rearrangement uses TRBV5-4 and TRBJ2-2; unclear D gene. V lost 4 bases and J lost 5, with 24 bases in between. Germline lookup yields CDR1 SGHNT and CDR2 YYREEE (reference sequence). The CDR3 consists of 18 residues. The CDR3 bases are TGTGCCAGCAGCCTCGGGCTGGAGCAGCTGGGGTTGACCGGGGAGCTGTTTTTT. Residues: CASSLGLEQLGLTGELFF.

In its sample, this clonotype was seen many times. The chain combines TRBV12-3 or TRBV12-4 with TRBJ1-1; D is unclear. Trimming took off 7 bases at V and 1 base at J, with 22 bases between the two ends. The CDR3 length is 17 residues. The CDR3 DNA reads TGTGCCAGCATCAAAACCCTCCGTGTAGGGAGGAACACTGAAGCTTTCTTT. This gives the protein CASIKTLRVGRNTEAFF.

This clonotype was seen at least ten times. J is TRBJ1-1 and V is TRBV9; tentatively, D is TRBD1 (6 bases). V was cut by 2 bases and J by 0 bases, with 8 bases left in between. The CDR3 has 14 residues. CDR1 SGDLS and CDR2 YYNGEE come from the germline V gene. CDR3 in DNA: TGTGCCAGCAGCGTCACAGGGATGAACACTGAAGCTTTCTTT. Translation gives CASSVTGMNTEAFF.

This clonotype was observed at least ten times. This chain joins TRBV5-1 and TRBJ2-1; 12 bases are a match to TRBD2. The ends lost 2 bases at V and 4 bases at J; junction bases unmatched: 4. Germline CDR1 and CDR2: SGHRS and YFSETQ. The CDR3 extends over 16 amino acids. CDR3 nucleotide sequence: TGCGCCAGCAGCTTCACTAGCGGGGGGCTGTACAATGAGCAGTTCTTC. Translated: CASSFTSGGLYNEQFF.

Ten or more counts support this clonotype. The CDR3 spells CASSHQGATGELFF. In DNA, the CDR3 is TGCGCCAGCAGCCATCAGGGGGCGACCGGGGAGCTGTTTTTT. V gene TRBV5-1 combines with J gene TRBJ2-2; 8 bases line up with TRBD1. J gave up 5 bases and V 4 bases, and 4 bases lay outside the gene matches. The germline CDR1 and CDR2 sequences are SGHRS and YFSETQ. The CDR3 has 14 residues.

This clonotype was recorded many times. The chain is built from TRBV28 and TRBJ1-1; D possibly corresponds to TRBD1 (5 bases). CDR3 length equals 14 residues. V shed 5 bases and J shed 7 bases, with 17 bases lying between them. The germline CDR1 and CDR2 sequences are MDHEN and SYDVKM. CDR3 in DNA: TGTGCCAGCAGTCCCCAGACAGCGACGCTTGAAGCTTTCTTT. Translation: CASSPQTATLEAFF.

The table lists this clonotype with many counts. The chain has TRBV12-3 or TRBV12-4 and TRBJ2-5; D may be TRBD1 (6 bases). The CDR3 has 16 amino acids. The V end was cut by 5 bases, the J end by 1 base, with 17 bases between. CDR3 DNA sequence: TGTGCCAGCAGTCATCAGACAGGAGTTTCCCAAGAGACCCAGTACTTC. Protein product: CASSHQTGVSQETQYF.

The sample holds many counts of this clonotype. The chain recombines TRBV3-1 with TRBJ2-5; D call uncertain. The CDR3 contains 11 residues. The germline CDR1 and CDR2 sequences are LGHDT and YNNKEL (reference sequence). Trimming pared 3 bases from V and 5 bases from J, leaving 4 bases between. CDR3 in amino acids: CASSQGETQYF. DNA for the CDR3: TGTGCCAGCAGCCAGGGGGAGACCCAGTACTTC.

V and J are TRBV5-1 and TRBJ2-7; TRBD1 matches at 10 bases. The V and J ends lost 7 bases and 3 bases, in that order; junction bases with no gene match: 10. Germline lookup yields CDR1 SGHRS and CDR2 YFSETQ. The CDR3 consists of 15 residues. CDR3 in DNA: TGCGCCAGCTTGGAACCGGGACAGGGGCTCTACGAGCAGTACTTC. Protein sequence: CASLEPGQGLYEQYF.

This clonotype has ten or more counts. The chain employs TRBV5-1 and TRBJ1-5; D possibly corresponds to TRBD1 (6 bases). CDR3 size: 17 residues. CDR1 and CDR2 (germline): SGHRS, YFSETQ. V gave up 0 bases and J gave up 4 bases, with 17 bases separating them. This CDR3 reads CASSLGGPRRWNQPQHF. The CDR3 DNA is TGCGCCAGCAGCTTGGGGGGGCCGAGGAGGTGGAATCAGCCCCAGCATTTT.

The sample holds many counts of this clonotype. The V and J genes are TRBV29-1 and TRBJ2-7, with no clear D. Trimming removed 7 bases from V and 0 bases from J, with 13 bases in between. This CDR3 is built from 13 residues. Germline values: CDR1 SQVTM, CDR2 ANQGSEA. CDR3 bases: TGCAGCGGGGTATCATTAAGCTCCTACGAGCAGTACTTC. It is translated as CSGVSLSSYEQYF.

At least ten counts were recorded for this clonotype. The chain recombines TRBV28 with TRBJ1-5, with TRBD1 as a possible D gene (5 bases). In germline, CDR1 is MDHEN, CDR2 SYDVKM. This CDR3 has 14 amino acids. V was shortened by 3 bases and J by 4 bases, with 10 bases between the two germline ends. CDR3 amino acids: CASSLGQWNQPQHF. For the CDR3, the DNA is TGTGCCAGCAGTTTGGGGCAGTGGAATCAGCCCCAGCATTTT.

The V and J genes are TRBV30 and TRBJ2-3, with TRBD1 matching 9 bases. After removal of 2 bases from V and 3 bases from J, the junction contained 3 bases not matched to a gene. From germline, CDR1 is GTSNPN and CDR2 SVGIG (reference sequence). There are 14 residues in the CDR3. The DNA for the CDR3 is TGTGCCTGGAGTAACAGGGGGCGAACAGATACGCAGTATTTT. It encodes CAWSNRGRTDTQYF.

Many counts were recorded for this clonotype. This chain uses TRBV3-1 with TRBJ2-7; TRBD2 aligns across 7 bases. Germline values: CDR1 LGHDT, CDR2 YNNKEL (reference sequence). V dropped 0 bases and J dropped 2; count of bases not matched to a gene: 1. This CDR3 is built from 14 residues. CDR3 sequence: CASSQEGGTYEQYF. The DNA of the CDR3 is TGTGCCAGCAGCCAAGAGGGGGGGACCTACGAGCAGTACTTC.

This clonotype was counted ten times or more. V and J are TRBV9 and TRBJ1-5; 10 positions agree with TRBD1. The CDR3 totals 17 residues. V shed 3 bases, J shed 3 bases, and the junction held 9 bases outside the gene matches. Germline values: CDR1 SGDLS, CDR2 YYNGEE. The CDR3 region is CASSGRDRGPFNQPQHF. The CDR3 DNA reads as TGTGCCAGCAGCGGCCGGGACAGGGGACCTTTCAATCAGCCCCAGCATTTT.

This clonotype has a count of ten or more. V and J are TRBV3-1 and TRBJ2-1; TRBD1 matches at 8 bases. Germline V CDR1 and CDR2: LGHDT, YNNKEL (reference sequence). This CDR3 contains 16 residues. With V trimmed by 0 bases and J by 4 bases, 5 bases remained unmatched. This chain's CDR3 is CASSQDGRGLYNEQFF. DNA for the CDR3: TGTGCCAGCAGCCAAGACGGCAGGGGGCTGTACAATGAGCAGTTCTTC.

This clonotype was picked up many times. CDR3 amino acids: CASSSGTWNSPLHF. The CDR3, as DNA: TGTGCCAGCAGCTCTGGGACGTGGAATTCACCCCTCCACTTT. The rearrangement joins TRBV7-6 to TRBJ1-6, with a weak D call TRBD1 (5 bases). CDR3 length: 14 residues. From germline, CDR1 is SGHVS and CDR2 FNYEAQ. V lost 4 bases to trimming and J lost 7 bases, with 11 bases between them.

The table lists this clonotype with many counts. This chain links TRBV12-3 or TRBV12-4 with TRBJ1-1, with a tentative D call TRBD1 (5 bases). V lost 11 bases, J lost 2 bases, and 12 bases lay in between. The length of the CDR3 is 12 residues. CDR3 sequence reads: CALTELNTEAFF. CDR3 coding DNA: TGTGCCCTGACAGAATTAAACACTGAAGCTTTCTTT.

This clonotype was counted many times. This chain links TRBV9 with TRBJ1-5, with D unclear. Germline V CDR1 and CDR2: SGDLS, YYNGEE. The CDR3 is made up of 13 amino acids. Trimming removed 0 bases at V and 4 bases at J, with 5 bases between. The CDR3 nucleotides read TGTGCCAGCAGCGTAGGAGCTAATCAGCCCCAGCATTTT. Its protein product is CASSVGANQPQHF.

At least ten counts were recorded for this clonotype. This sequence joins TRBV6-5 and TRBJ2-3, with 8 bases aligning to TRBD1. This CDR3 comprises 14 residues. Germline CDR1 is MNHEY and CDR2 is SVGAGI. V lost 8 bases to trimming and J lost 0 bases; unmatched junction nucleotides: 4. In DNA, the CDR3 is TGTGCCAGCCAGAGGGACAGGAGCACAGATACGCAGTATTTT. Translation gives CASQRDRSTDTQYF.

The sample holds many counts of this clonotype. The chain is built from TRBV14 and TRBJ2-1; 9 bases agree with TRBD2. This CDR3 is 15 amino acids long. Trimming cost V 4 bases and J 4 bases; bases outside gene matches: 5. The germline V gene encodes CDR1 SGHDN and CDR2 FVKESK. The CDR3 DNA follows: TGTGCCAGCAGCCGCGGGGGGGCGAGTTACAATGAGCAGTTCTTC. This encodes CASSRGGASYNEQFF. Looking up the rest from reference TRBV14 and TRBJ2-1 gives the full variable domain: EAGVTQFPSHSVIEKGQTVTLRCDPISGHDNLYWYRRVMGKEIKFLLHFVKESKQDESGMPNNRFLAERTGGTYSTLKVQPAELEDSGVYFCASSRGGASYNEQFFGPGTRLTVL.

This clonotype came up many times. This rearrangement joins TRBV20-1 to TRBJ1-1; 7 bases are a match to TRBD1. CDR1 and CDR2 (germline): DFQATT, SNEGSKA (reference sequence). This CDR3 has 14 amino acids. V dropped 1 base and J dropped 1; count of bases not matched to a gene: 3. The chain's CDR3 is CSARVDRRNTEAFF. Here the CDR3 DNA reads TGCAGTGCTAGAGTGGACAGGAGGAACACTGAAGCTTTCTTT.

In this sample, this clonotype turned up many times. The DNA of the CDR3 is TGTGCCAGCAGCTTGTCGGGGGTTGGTTCACCCCTCCACTTT. It codes for CASSLSGVGSPLHF. The chain uses TRBV5-4 and TRBJ1-6, with TRBD1 as a possible D gene (5 bases). Trimming left V 1 base short and J 9 bases short, with 11 bases between. Germline lookup yields CDR1 SGHNT and CDR2 YYREEE (reference sequence). This CDR3 is 14 amino acids long.

This clonotype was picked up many times. The V gene is TRBV20-1, the J gene TRBJ2-7, with D tentatively TRBD2 (6 bases). The CDR3 runs 13 residues. V shed 5 bases and J shed 1 base, with 12 bases lying between them. CDR1 DFQATT and CDR2 SNEGSKA come from the germline V gene (reference sequence). CDR3 nucleotide sequence: TGCAGTGCTCCCGGGACTTATTCCTACGAGCAGTACTTC. This codes for CSAPGTYSYEQYF.